This T cell receptor beta chain was identified in a study of blood T cell repertoires in COVID-19. Study-level background: From the United States, Italy and Spain came samples of acute and convalescent COVID-19. T cells, B-cell-depleted T cells, or PBMCs provided the cDNA or gDNA that served as material.

Authors' methods: Reference gene primer amplification gave estimated nucleated cell counts. Sequencing was performed with immunoSEQ multiplex PCR; in TCRdb, only in-frame clones are kept and a portion is missing. Clone size and the V and J calls come from that table; the DNA yielded D and trimming. This sample has approximately 200,000 clones, with around 88% found just once. From germline, CDR1 is SGHTA and CDR2 FQGNSA. V lost 2 bases, J lost 0 bases, and 3 bases stayed unmatched. The CDR3 has 16 amino acids. The V call is TRBV7-2, the J call TRBJ2-3, with 9 bases matching TRBD2. The material sequenced was peripheral blood. This TCR derives from a man between 18 and 35 years old with active or convalescent COVID-19. This CDR3 is CASSLLAGSSTDTQYF. The CDR3 DNA is TGTGCCAGCAGCTTACTAGCGGGGTCTAGCACAGATACGCAGTATTTT.